This TCR beta chain was documented in a study of T cell responses to AZD1222 COVID-19 vaccine. Repertoires were generated with immunoSEQ multiplex PCR, while TCRdb's copy carries only in-frame clones and drops some. The table has around 140,000 clones, around nine tenths seen once; the top ten hold 1.5% to 2%. In the case of this clone: Its cognate antigen is unknown. At one end, the junction sequence differs from germline, possibly due to a read error.

Overall study findings and caveats: Only six people who got AZD1222 tested seropositive at baseline.

This material consisted of peripheral blood, taken on day 0 of AZD1222 vaccination. The clonotype originates from an adult in good health.

Here the CDR3 reads CASSFNGDYGCTF. CDR3 coding DNA: TGTGCCAGCAGTTTTAACGGCGACTATGGCTGCACCTTC. This chain connects TRBV28 to TRBJ1-2; no firm D call. The germline gives CDR1 MDHEN, CDR2 SYDVKM. The CDR3 runs 13 residues.